The sequence of this TCR beta chain was determined in a study of T cells expressing NK-cell markers. Study in general: Sorted CD3+CD56-NKG2C+, CD3+CD56+NKG2C+ and CD3+CD56+NKG2C- T cells supplied the TCR beta repertoires.

The CDR3 is made up of 16 amino acids. CDR1 is SGHAT, CDR2 FQNNGV, per germline. In generating TCR beta cDNA, 5'RACE template switching with UMIs was used. Reprocessing the 5' RACE reads, TCRdb reports a single entry for every CDR3 protein and omits DNA. The sample table sets out about 21,000 distinct CDR3 sequences. Worth noting for this clonotype: Its specificity is not known.

Study results and caveats: In a few donors, these clonotypes also led the CD3+CD56-NKG2C+ fraction. Top CD8+ clonotypes included the dominant CD3+CD56+NKG2C+ clonotypes in a handful of donors.

This chain uses TRBV11-2 with TRBJ2-3; the D call from TCRdb, TRBD2, cannot be confirmed without DNA. This TCR was recovered from a man aged 18-75 years in good health. The sample was blood T cells: a sorted CD56 or NKG2C T cell subset, CD4+ or CD8+ T cells, or bulk PBMC T cells (not recorded which). The CDR3 here is CASSVSGRVSTDTQYF.